This T cell receptor beta chain emerged from a study of blood T cell repertoires in COVID-19. Study background: Spain, Italy and the United States supplied samples that represented acute and convalescent COVID-19. T cells, B-cell-depleted T cells, or PBMCs provided the cDNA or gDNA that served as material.

Study processing details: Nucleated cell number was recorded as an estimate derived from reference gene primer amplification. This table comes from immunoSEQ multiplex PCR, and its TCRdb copy is limited to in-frame clones, with some not included. The DNA was the basis for D and trimming; V, J and clone size are from that table. The top ten clones hold around 12% of a sample with tens of thousands of clones, approximately 80% of them seen once. Trimming stripped 3 bases from V and 3 bases from J, with 6 bases between. CDR3 length equals 11 residues. Germline assignment: CDR1 GTSNPN and CDR2 SVGIG (reference sequence). This clone is a singleton in its sample.

Specimen: peripheral blood. The TCR comes from a human donor in a cohort sampled during active COVID-19. The chain joins TRBV30 to TRBJ2-7; D not resolved. CDR3 DNA sequence: TGTGCCTGGAGCCCCAACTACGAGCAGTACTTC. It specifies CAWSPNYEQYF.